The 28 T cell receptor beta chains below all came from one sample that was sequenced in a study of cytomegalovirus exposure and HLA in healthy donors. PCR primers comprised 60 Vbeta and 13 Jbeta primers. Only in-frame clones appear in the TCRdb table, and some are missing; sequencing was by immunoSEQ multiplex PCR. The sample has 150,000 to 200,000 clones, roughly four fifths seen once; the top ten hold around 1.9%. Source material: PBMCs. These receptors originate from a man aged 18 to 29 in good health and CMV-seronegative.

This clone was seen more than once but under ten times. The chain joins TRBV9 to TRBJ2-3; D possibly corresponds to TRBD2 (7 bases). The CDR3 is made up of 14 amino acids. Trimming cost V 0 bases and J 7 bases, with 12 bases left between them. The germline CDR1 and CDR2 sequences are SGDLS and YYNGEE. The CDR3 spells CASSVDGGANTQYF. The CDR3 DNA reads TGTGCCAGCAGCGTAGATGGGGGGGCCAATACGCAGTATTTT.

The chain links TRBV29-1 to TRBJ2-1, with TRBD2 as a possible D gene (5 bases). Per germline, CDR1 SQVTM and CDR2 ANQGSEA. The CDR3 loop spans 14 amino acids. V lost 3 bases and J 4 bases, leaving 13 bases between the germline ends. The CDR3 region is CSVDVSGQYNEQFF. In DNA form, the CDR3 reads TGCAGCGTTGACGTGAGCGGTCAATACAATGAGCAGTTCTTC.

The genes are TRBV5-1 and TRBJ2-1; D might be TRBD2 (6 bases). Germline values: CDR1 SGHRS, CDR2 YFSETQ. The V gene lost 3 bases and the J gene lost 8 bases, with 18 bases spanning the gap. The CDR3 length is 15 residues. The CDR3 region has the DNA TGCGCCAGCAGCTGGGGAGGTATAGGGAGCGATGAGCAGTTCTTC. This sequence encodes CASSWGGIGSDEQFF.

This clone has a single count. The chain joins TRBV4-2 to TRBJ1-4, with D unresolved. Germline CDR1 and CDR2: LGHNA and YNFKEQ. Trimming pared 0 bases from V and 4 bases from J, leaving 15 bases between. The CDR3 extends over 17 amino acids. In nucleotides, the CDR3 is TGTGCCAGCAGCCAAGATCTGGGAGGACGCTATAATGAAAAACTGTTTTTT. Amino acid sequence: CASSQDLGGRYNEKLFF.

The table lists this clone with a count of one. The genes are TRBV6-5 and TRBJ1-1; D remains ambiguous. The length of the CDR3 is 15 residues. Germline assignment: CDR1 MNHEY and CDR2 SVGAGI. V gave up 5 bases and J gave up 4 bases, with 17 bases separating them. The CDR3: CASSRFGRASTEAFF. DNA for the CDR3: TGTGCCAGCAGTCGCTTCGGGAGGGCGAGCACTGAAGCTTTCTTT.

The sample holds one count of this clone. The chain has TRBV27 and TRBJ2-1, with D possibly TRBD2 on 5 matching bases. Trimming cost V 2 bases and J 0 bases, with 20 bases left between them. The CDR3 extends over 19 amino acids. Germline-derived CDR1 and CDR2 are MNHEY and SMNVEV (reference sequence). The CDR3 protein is CASSLNRVKADSSYNEQFF. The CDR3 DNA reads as TGTGCCAGCAGTTTAAACCGAGTCAAAGCGGATAGCTCCTACAATGAGCAGTTCTTC.

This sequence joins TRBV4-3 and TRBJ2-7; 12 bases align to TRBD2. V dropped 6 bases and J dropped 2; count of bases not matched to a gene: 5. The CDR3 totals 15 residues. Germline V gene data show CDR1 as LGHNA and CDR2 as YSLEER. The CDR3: CASSRTSGAAYEQYF. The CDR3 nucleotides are TGCGCCAGCAGTCGGACTAGCGGGGCGGCCTACGAGCAGTACTTC.

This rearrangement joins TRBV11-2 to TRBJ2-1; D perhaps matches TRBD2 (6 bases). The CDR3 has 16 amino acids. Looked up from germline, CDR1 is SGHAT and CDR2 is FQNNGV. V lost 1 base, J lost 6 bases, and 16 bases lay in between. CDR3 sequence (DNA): TGTGCCAGCAGCTTAGTGGGGGGAGAATATGTCAATGAGCAGTTCTTC. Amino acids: CASSLVGGEYVNEQFF.

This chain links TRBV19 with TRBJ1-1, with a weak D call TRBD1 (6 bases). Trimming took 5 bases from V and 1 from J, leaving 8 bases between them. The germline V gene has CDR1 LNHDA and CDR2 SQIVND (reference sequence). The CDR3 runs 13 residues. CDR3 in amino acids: CASSQTGNTEAFF. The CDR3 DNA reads TGTGCCAGTAGTCAGACAGGGAACACTGAAGCTTTCTTT.

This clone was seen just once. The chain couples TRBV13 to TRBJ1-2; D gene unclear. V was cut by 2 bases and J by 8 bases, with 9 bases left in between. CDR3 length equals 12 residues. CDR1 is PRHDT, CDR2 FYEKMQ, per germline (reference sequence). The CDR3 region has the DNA TGTGCCAGCAGCTTACTAAGAGAAGGCTACACCTTC. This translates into CASSLLREGYTF. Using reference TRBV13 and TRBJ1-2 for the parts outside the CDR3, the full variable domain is AAGVIQSPRHLIKEKRETATLKCYPIPRHDTVYWYQQGPGQDPQFLISFYEKMQSDKGSIPDRFSAQQFSDYHSELNMSSLELGDSALYFCASSLLREGYTFGSGTRLTVV.

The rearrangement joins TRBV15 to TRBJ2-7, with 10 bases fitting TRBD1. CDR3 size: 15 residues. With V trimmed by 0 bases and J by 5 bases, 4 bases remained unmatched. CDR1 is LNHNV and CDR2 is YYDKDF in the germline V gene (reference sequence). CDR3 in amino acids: CATSRDWGQGNEQYF. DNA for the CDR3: TGTGCCACCAGCAGAGATTGGGGACAGGGGAACGAGCAGTACTTC.

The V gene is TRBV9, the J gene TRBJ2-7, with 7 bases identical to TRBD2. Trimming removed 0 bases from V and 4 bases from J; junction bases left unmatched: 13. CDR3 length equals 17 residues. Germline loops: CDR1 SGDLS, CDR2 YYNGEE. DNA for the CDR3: TGTGCCAGCAGCGTAGGCCCTGGAGGGCTAGCGGATTACGAGCAGTACTTC. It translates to CASSVGPGGLADYEQYF.

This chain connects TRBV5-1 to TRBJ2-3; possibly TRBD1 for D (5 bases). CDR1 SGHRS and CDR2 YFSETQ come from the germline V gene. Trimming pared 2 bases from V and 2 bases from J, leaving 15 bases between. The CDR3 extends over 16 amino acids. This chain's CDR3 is CASSFSQGPLTDTQYF. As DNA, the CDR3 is TGCGCCAGCAGCTTCTCCCAGGGCCCCCTCACAGATACGCAGTATTTT. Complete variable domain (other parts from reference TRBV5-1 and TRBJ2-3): KAGVTQTPRYLIKTRGQQVTLSCSPISGHRSVSWYQQTPGQGLQFLFEYFSETQRNKGNFPGRFSGRQFSNSRSEMNVSTLELGDSALYLCASSFSQGPLTDTQYFGPGTRLTVL.

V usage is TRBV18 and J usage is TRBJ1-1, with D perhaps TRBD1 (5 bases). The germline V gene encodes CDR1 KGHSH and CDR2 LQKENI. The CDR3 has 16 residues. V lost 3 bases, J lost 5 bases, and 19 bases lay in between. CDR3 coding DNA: TGTGCCAGCTCACCCGGGGCCAGCGGTGGAGGGACTGAAGCTTTCTTT. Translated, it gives CASSPGASGGGTEAFF.

CDR3 bases: TGTGCCAGCAGTTACTCCGACAGGGGACGGGGGGAAAAACTGTTTTTT. It translates to CASSYSDRGRGEKLFF. V is TRBV6-5 and J is TRBJ1-4; TRBD1 matches at 8 bases. CDR1 is MNHEY and CDR2 is SVGAGI in the germline V gene. V shed 0 bases, J shed 8 bases, and the junction held 8 bases outside the gene matches. The CDR3 contains 16 residues.

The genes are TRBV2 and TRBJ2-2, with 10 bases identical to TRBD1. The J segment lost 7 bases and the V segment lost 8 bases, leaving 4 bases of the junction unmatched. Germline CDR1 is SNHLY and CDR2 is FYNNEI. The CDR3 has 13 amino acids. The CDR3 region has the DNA TGTGCCAGCGGACAGGGGGAGGACGGGGAGCTGTTTTTT. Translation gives CASGQGEDGELFF.

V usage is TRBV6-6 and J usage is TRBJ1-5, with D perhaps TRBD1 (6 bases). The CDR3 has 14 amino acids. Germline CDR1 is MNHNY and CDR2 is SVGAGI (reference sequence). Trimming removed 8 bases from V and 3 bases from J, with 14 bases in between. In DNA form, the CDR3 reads TGTGCCAGCTGGGAGGGGGGCTACAATCAGCCCCAGCATTTT. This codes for CASWEGGYNQPQHF.

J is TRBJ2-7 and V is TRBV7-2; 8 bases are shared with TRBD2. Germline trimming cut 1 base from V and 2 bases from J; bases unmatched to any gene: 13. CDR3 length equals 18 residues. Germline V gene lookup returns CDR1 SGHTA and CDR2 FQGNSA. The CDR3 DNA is TGTGCCAGCAGCTTAGGATTGAGCGGGAGACAACTCACCTACGAGCAGTACTTC. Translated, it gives CASSLGLSGRQLTYEQYF. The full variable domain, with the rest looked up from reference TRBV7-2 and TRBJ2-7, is GAGVSQSPSNKVTEKGKDVELRCDPISGHTALYWYRQSLGQGLEFLIYFQGNSAPDKSGLPSDRFSAERTGGSVSTLTIQRTQQEDSAVYLCASSLGLSGRQLTYEQYFGPGTRLTVT.

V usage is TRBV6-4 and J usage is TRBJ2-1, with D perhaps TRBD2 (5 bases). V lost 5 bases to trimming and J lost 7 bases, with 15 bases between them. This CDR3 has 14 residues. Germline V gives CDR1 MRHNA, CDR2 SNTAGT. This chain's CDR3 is CASSLDWNRNEQFF. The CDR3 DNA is TGTGCCAGCAGTCTGGACTGGAACCGGAATGAGCAGTTCTTC.

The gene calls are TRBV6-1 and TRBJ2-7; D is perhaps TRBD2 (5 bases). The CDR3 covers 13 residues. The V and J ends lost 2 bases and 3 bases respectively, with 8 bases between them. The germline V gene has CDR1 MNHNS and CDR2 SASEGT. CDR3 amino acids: CASSERLSYEQYF. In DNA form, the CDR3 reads TGTGCCAGCAGTGAACGACTAAGCTACGAGCAGTACTTC.

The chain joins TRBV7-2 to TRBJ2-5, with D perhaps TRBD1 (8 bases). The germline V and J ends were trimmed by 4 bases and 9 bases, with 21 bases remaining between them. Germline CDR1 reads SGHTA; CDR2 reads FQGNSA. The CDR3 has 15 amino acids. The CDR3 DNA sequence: TGTGCCAGCAGCTGGCAGGGAGGGGACAGGAGGGCCCAGTACTTC. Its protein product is CASSWQGGDRRAQYF.

DNA of the CDR3: TGCGCCAGCAGCCAAGAAACGAGAGCGCAGACCTTC. It encodes CASSQETRAQTF. The chain is built from TRBV4-3 and TRBJ1-2; D is ambiguous. CDR1 and CDR2 (germline): LGHNA, YSLEER. The CDR3 has 12 residues. V was shortened by 0 bases and J by 14 bases, with 13 bases between the two germline ends.

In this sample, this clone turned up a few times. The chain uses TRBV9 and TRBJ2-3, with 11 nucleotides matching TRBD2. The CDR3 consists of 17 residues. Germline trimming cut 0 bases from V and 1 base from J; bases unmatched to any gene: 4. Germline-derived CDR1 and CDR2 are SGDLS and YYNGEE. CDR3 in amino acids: CASSVVSGGAGTDTQYF. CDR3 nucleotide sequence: TGTGCCAGCAGCGTAGTTAGCGGGGGGGCCGGCACAGATACGCAGTATTTT. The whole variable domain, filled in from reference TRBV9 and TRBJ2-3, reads DSGVTQTPKHLITATGQRVTLRCSPRSGDLSVYWYQQSLDQGLQFLIQYYNGEERAKGNILERFSAQQFPDLHSELNLSSLELGDSALYFCASSVVSGGAGTDTQYFGPGTRLTVL.

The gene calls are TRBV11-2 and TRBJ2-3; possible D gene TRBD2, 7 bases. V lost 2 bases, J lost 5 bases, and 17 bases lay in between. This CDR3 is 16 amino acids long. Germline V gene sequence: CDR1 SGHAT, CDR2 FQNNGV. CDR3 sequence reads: CASSLTRGAGRDTQYF. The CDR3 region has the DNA TGTGCCAGCAGCTTAACCCGGGGGGCCGGACGAGATACGCAGTATTTT.

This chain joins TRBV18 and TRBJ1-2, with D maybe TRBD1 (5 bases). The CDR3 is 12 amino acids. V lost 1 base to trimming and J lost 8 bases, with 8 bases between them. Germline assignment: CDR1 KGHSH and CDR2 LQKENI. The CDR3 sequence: CASSPLRGGYTF. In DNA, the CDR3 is TGTGCCAGCTCACCACTGCGGGGGGGCTACACCTTC.

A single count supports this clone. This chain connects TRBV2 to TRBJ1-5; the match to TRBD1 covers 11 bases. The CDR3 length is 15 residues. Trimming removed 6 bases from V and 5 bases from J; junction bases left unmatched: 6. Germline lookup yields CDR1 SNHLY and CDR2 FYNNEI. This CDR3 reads CASRPGTGGYQPQHF. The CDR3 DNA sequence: TGTGCCAGCAGGCCGGGGACAGGGGGTTATCAGCCCCAGCATTTT.

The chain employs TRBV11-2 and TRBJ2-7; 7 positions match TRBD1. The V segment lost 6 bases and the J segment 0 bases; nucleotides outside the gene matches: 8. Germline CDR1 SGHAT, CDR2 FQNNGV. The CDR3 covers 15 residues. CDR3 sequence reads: CASRKRGQSSYEQYF. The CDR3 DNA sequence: TGTGCCAGCAGGAAAAGGGGGCAGAGCTCCTACGAGCAGTACTTC.

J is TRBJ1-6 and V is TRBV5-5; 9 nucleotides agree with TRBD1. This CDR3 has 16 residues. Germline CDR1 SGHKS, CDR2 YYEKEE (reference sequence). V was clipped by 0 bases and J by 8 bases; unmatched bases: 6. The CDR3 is CASSLEGQGSHSPLHF. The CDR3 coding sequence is TGTGCCAGCAGCTTGGAAGGACAGGGGTCTCATTCACCCCTCCACTTT.